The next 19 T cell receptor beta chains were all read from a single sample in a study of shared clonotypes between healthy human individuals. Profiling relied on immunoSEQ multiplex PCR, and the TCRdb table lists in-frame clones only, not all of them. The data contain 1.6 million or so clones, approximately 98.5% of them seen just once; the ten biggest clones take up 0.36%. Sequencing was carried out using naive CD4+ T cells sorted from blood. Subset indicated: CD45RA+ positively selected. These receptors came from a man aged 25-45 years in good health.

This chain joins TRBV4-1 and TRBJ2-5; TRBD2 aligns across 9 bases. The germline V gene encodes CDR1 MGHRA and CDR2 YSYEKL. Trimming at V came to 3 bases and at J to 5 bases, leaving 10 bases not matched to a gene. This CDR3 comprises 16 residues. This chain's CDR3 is CASSQVIAGATETQYF. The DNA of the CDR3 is TGCGCCAGCAGCCAGGTAATAGCGGGAGCTACGGAGACCCAGTACTTC.

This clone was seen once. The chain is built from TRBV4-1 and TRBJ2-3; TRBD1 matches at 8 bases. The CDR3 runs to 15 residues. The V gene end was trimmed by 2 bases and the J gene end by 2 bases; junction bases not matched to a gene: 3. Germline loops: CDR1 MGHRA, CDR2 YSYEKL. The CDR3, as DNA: TGCGCCAGCAGCCAACGGGACAGGAACACAGATACGCAGTATTTT. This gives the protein CASSQRDRNTDTQYF.

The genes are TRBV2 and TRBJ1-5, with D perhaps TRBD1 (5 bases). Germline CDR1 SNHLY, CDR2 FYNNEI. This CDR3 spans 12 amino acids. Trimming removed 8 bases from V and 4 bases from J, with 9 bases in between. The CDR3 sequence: CASRDLNQPQHF. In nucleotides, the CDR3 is TGTGCCAGCCGGGACTTAAATCAGCCCCAGCATTTT.

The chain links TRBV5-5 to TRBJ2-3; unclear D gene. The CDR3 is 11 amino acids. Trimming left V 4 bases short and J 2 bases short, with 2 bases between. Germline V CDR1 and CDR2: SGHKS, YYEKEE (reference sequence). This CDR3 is CASSHTDTQYF. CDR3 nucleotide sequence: TGTGCCAGCAGCCACACAGATACGCAGTATTTT.

CDR3 sequence reads: CASSTVPGPYEQYF. The CDR3 region has the DNA TGTGCCAGCAGCACAGTCCCGGGGCCCTACGAGCAGTACTTC. The genes are TRBV11-1 and TRBJ2-7, with D perhaps given as TRBD1 or TRBD2 (5 bases each). With 5 bases removed from V and 2 bases from J, the gap between germline ends came to 13 bases. Per the germline V gene, CDR1 is SGHAT and CDR2 is FQDESV (reference sequence). The CDR3 is made up of 14 amino acids.

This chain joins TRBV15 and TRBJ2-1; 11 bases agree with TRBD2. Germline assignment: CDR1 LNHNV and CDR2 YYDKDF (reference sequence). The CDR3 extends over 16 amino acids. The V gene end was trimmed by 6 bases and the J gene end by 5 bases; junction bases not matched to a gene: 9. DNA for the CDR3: TGTGCCACCAGTTTAGGTATGACTAGCGGGAACAATGAGCAGTTCTTC. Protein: CATSLGMTSGNNEQFF.

CDR3 amino acids: CASSLRPGPPRTDTQYF. CDR3 coding DNA: TGTGCCAGCAGCTTAAGACCGGGTCCACCCCGCACAGATACGCAGTATTTT. The chain carries TRBV7-2 and TRBJ2-3; no clear D. The CDR3 covers 17 residues. With 2 bases removed from V and 1 base from J, the gap between germline ends came to 16 bases. Germline-derived CDR1 and CDR2 are SGHTA and FQGNSA.

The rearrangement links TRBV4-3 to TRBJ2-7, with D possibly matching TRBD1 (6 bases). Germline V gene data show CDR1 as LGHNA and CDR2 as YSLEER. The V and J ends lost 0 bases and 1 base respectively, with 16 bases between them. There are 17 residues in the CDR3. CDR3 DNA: TGCGCCAGCAGCCAAGAAGGGCCGGGGCAGGGGTCCTACGAGCAGTACTTC. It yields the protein CASSQEGPGQGSYEQYF.

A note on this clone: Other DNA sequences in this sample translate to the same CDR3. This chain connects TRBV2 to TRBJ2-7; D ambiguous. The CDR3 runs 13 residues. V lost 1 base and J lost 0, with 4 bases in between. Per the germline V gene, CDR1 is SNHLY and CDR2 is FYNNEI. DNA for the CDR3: TGTGCCAGCAGTGAAGGGCCCTCCTACGAGCAGTACTTC. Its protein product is CASSEGPSYEQYF.

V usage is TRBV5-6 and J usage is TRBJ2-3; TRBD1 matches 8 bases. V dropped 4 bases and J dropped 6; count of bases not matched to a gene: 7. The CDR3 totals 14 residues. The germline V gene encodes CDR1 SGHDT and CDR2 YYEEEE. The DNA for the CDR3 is TGTGCCAGCAGCCAAAGACAGGGGAGGGATACGCAGTATTTT. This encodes CASSQRQGRDTQYF.

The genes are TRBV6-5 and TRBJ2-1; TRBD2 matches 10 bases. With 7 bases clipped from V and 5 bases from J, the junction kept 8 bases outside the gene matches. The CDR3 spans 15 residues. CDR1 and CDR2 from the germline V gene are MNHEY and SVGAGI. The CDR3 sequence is CASTKSLAGDNEQFF. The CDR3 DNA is TGTGCCAGCACCAAGTCGCTAGCGGGAGACAATGAGCAGTTCTTC.

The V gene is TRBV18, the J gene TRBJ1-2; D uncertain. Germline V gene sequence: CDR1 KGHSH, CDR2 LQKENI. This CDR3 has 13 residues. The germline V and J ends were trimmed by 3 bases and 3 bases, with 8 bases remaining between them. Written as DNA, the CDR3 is TGTGCCAGCTCACCGACCAACTACTATGGCTACACCTTC. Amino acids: CASSPTNYYGYTF.

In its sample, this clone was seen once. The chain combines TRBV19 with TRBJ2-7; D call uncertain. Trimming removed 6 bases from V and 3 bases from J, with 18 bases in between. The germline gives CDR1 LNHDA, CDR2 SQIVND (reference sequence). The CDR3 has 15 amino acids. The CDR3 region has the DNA TGTGCCAGTAGGATATCCGGTACTCTGATCTACGAGCAGTACTTC. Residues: CASRISGTLIYEQYF.

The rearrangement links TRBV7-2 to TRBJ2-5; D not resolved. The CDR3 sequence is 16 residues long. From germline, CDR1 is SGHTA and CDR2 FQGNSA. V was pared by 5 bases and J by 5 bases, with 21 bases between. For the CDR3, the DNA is TGTGCCAGCAGCCCAAGGGTTGGGTCGAATAGGGAGACCCAGTACTTC. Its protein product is CASSPRVGSNRETQYF.

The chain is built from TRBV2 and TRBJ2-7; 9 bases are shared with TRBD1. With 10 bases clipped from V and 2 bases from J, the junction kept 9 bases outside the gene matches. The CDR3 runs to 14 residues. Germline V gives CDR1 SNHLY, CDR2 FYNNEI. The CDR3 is CATLLDRGTYEQYF. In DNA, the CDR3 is TGTGCCACTCTCTTGGACAGGGGAACCTACGAGCAGTACTTC.

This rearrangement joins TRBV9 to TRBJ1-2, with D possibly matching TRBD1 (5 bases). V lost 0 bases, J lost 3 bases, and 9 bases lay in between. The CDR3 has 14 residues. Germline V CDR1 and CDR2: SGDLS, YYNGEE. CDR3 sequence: CASSVVGGDYGYTF. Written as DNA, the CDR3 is TGTGCCAGCAGCGTAGTGGGAGGGGACTATGGCTACACCTTC.

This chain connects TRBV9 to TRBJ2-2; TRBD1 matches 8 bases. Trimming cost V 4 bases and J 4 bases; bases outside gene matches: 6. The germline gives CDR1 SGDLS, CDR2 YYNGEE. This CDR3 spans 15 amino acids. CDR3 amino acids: CASSTGTGPTGELFF. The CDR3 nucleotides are TGTGCCAGCAGCACGGGGACAGGACCCACCGGGGAGCTGTTTTTT.

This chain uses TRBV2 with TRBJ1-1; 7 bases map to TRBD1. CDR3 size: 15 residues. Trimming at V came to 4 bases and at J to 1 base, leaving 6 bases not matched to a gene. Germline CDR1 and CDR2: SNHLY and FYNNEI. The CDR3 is CASSGEGASNTEAFF. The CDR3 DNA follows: TGTGCCAGCAGTGGAGAGGGGGCTTCGAACACTGAAGCTTTCTTT.

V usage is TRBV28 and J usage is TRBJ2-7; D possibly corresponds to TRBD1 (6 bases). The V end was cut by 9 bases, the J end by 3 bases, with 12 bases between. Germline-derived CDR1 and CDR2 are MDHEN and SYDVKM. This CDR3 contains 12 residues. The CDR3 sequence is CASQGIDYEQYF. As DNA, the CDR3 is TGTGCCAGTCAGGGGATTGACTACGAGCAGTACTTC.